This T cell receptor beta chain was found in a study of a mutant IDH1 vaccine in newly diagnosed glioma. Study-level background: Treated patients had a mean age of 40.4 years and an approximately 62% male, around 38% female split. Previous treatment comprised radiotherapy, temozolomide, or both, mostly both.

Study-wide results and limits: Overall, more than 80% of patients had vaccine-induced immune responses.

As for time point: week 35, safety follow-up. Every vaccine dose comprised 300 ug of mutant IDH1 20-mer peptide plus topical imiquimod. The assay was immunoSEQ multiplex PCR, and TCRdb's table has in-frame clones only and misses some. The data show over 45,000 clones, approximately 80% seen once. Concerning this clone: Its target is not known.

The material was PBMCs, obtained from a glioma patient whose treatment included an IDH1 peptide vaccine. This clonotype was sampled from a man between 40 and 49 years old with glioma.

This CDR3 reads CASSLIRASGRDEQFF. For the CDR3, the DNA is TGTGCCAGCAGCTTAATAAGGGCTAGCGGGAGGGATGAGCAGTTCTTC. The rearrangement joins TRBV7-6 to TRBJ2-1; 12 bases match TRBD2. V shed 2 bases and J 8 bases; nucleotides not matched to a gene: 7. The CDR3 covers 16 residues. Germline V lookup: CDR1 SGHVS, CDR2 FNYEAQ.